The 4 T cell receptor beta chains listed next were all sequenced from one sample in a study of blood T cell repertoires in COVID-19. Generated by immunoSEQ multiplex PCR, the TCRdb table keeps only in-frame clones and is missing some. Of some 260,000 clones listed, 80% to 90% are singletons. Sequencing was carried out using peripheral blood. The receptors stem from a woman between 65 and 79 years old with COVID-19, enrolled during active disease.

Remarks on this clone: Other DNA sequences in this specimen translate into the identical CDR3. The V and J genes are TRBV7-9 and TRBJ2-7; no firm D call. CDR1 SEHNR and CDR2 FQNEAQ come from the germline V gene (reference sequence). The CDR3 has 11 residues. With 5 bases removed from V and 5 bases from J, the gap between germline ends came to 7 bases. This chain's CDR3 is CASSPADEQYF. In DNA form, the CDR3 reads TGTGCCAGCAGCCCCGCGGACGAGCAGTACTTC.

V usage is TRBV7-9 and J usage is TRBJ1-6; D unclear. V was cut by 2 bases and J by 7 bases, with 3 bases left in between. Germline-derived CDR1 and CDR2 are SEHNR and FQNEAQ (reference sequence). The CDR3 runs to 12 residues. CDR3 coding DNA: TGTGCCAGCAGCTTATCAAATTCACCCCTCCACTTT. This encodes CASSLSNSPLHF.

V and J are TRBV5-1 and TRBJ1-5, with D maybe TRBD1 (6 bases). The CDR3 covers 17 residues. Looked up from germline, CDR1 is SGHRS and CDR2 is YFSETQ. Trimming cost V 7 bases and J 0 bases, with 20 bases left between them. The CDR3 loop is CASLLSQGGASNQPQHF. The CDR3 bases are TGCGCCAGCTTACTTTCTCAAGGGGGGGCTAGCAATCAGCCCCAGCATTTT.

The chain combines TRBV28 with TRBJ2-1, with 8 bases aligning to TRBD2. V lost 6 bases to trimming and J lost 0 bases; unmatched junction nucleotides: 10. Germline loops: CDR1 MDHEN, CDR2 SYDVKM. This CDR3 has 17 residues. This chain's CDR3 is CASSLPTGTSSYNEQFF. CDR3 nucleotide sequence: TGTGCCAGCAGCCTACCCACCGGGACTAGCTCCTACAATGAGCAGTTCTTC.